Following are 4 T cell receptor beta chains from one sample sequenced in a study of blood T cell repertoires in COVID-19. TCRdb keeps only in-frame clones here, not all; method: immunoSEQ multiplex PCR. The sample has 200,000 to 250,000 clones, approximately 80% seen once; the top ten hold 3% to 4%. Sample: PBMCs or T cells enriched from blood (not recorded which). The source is a woman aged 60 to 75 who had recovered from COVID-19.

The J gene is TRBJ2-1, the V gene TRBV7-9; possible D gene TRBD2, 5 bases. Germline V CDR1 and CDR2: SEHNR, FQNEAQ (reference sequence). This CDR3 is 16 amino acids long. V lost 6 bases and J 7 bases, leaving 22 bases between the germline ends. CDR3 region: CASSSPLGGQRNEQFF. CDR3 nucleotide sequence: TGTGCCAGCAGTTCTCCCTTGGGCGGCCAGCGGAATGAGCAGTTCTTC.

The chain has TRBV6-2 or TRBV6-3 and TRBJ1-4; D unclear. The germline V and J ends were trimmed by 4 bases and 7 bases, with 10 bases remaining between them. This CDR3 is built from 13 residues. Germline assignment: CDR1 MNHEY and CDR2 SVGEGT. The CDR3 is CASSFTEGEKLFF. The DNA of the CDR3 is TGTGCCAGCAGTTTTACAGAGGGTGAAAAACTGTTTTTT.

The chain carries TRBV4-1 and TRBJ1-1, with TRBD1 identical over 7 bases. After removal of 1 base from V and 1 base from J, the junction contained 12 bases not matched to a gene. Per germline, CDR1 MGHRA and CDR2 YSYEKL. This CDR3 is built from 18 residues. In nucleotides, the CDR3 is TGCGCCAGCAGCCAAGTCGGTCTAGGAGGGGGCCGGAACACTGAAGCTTTCTTT. It translates to CASSQVGLGGGRNTEAFF.

V usage is TRBV2 and J usage is TRBJ1-2; no firm D call. CDR3 length equals 15 residues. V gave up 6 bases and J gave up 2 bases, with 16 bases separating them. In germline, CDR1 is SNHLY, CDR2 FYNNEI. The CDR3: CASRPGLTGNYGYTF. CDR3 sequence (DNA): TGTGCCAGCAGACCTGGGCTTACTGGGAACTATGGCTACACCTTC.